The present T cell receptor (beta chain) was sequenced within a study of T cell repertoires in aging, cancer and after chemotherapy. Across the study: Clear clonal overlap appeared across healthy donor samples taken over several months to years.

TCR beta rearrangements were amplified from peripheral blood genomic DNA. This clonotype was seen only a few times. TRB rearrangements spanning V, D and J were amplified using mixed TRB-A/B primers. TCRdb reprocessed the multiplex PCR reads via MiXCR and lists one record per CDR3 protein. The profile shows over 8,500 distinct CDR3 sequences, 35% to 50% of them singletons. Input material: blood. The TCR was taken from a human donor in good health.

CDR3 in DNA: TGTGCCAGCAGCTATTGGACTGAAGCTTTCTTT. This gives the protein CASSYWTEAFF. The V call is TRBV7-9, the J call TRBJ1-1; no clear D. CDR1 and CDR2 from the germline V gene are SEHNR and FQNEAQ (reference sequence). The CDR3 has 11 residues. V lost 4 bases and J lost 5, with 5 bases in between.